This T cell receptor beta chain comes out of a study of T cell responses to AZD1222 COVID-19 vaccine. Study-wide points: Only a handful of AZD1222 recipients were seropositive at baseline. White British people made up most donors, females outnumbered males, and clonal diversity was possibly underestimated.

Comment on this clone: What it recognizes is unknown.

TCRdb keeps only in-frame clones here, not all; method: immunoSEQ multiplex PCR. The repertoire holds some 86,000 clones, with around 84% as singletons. This receptor was taken from an adult in good health. The specimen comprised peripheral blood, sampled on day 0 of AZD1222 vaccination.

The CDR3, as DNA: TGCGCCAGCAGCATGGGAGGGGCGGGCCAAGAGACCCAGTACTTC. Translation: CASSMGGAGQETQYF. The rearrangement links TRBV5-1 to TRBJ2-5, with TRBD2 identical over 7 bases. Germline CDR1 SGHRS, CDR2 YFSETQ. The CDR3 is 15 amino acids. J was trimmed by 1 base and V by 4 bases; bases with no gene match: 7.